The rows below give T cell receptor beta chains drawn from one sample of a study of T-cell reconstitution after alpha-beta-depleted transplantation in children. MiXCR was run by TCRdb on the PCR reads, yielding one entry per CDR3 protein. Of about 58,000 distinct CDR3 sequences in the sample, 44% were seen once. This sample comprised PBMCs, mostly from graft donor cells, obtained 360 days after TCRalphabeta/CD19-depleted stem cell transplant. Receptor source: a male patient between 5 and 17 years old who had a stem cell transplant for acute lymphoblastic leukemia, so the T cells may come from the graft donor. Both conserved end residues are part of each CDR3. A D gene is named only where the DNA matches it firmly. Not every row has a clone size; where given, it reads once, few, many or a size class.

abundance: .; v_gene: TRBV12-3/TRBV12-4; d_gene: .; j_gene: TRBJ2-7; CDR3nt: TGTGCCAGCGTGGGGGACAGCGGGCCTATCGTCTACTTC; CDR3aa: CASVGDSGPIVYF
abundance: .; v_gene: TRBV5-1; d_gene: TRBD1; j_gene: TRBJ2-1; CDR3nt: TGCGCCAGCAGCTTGACAGGGGTGCAGTCCTACAATGAGCAGTTCTTC; CDR3aa: CASSLTGVQSYNEQFF
abundance: .; v_gene: TRBV6-5; d_gene: .; j_gene: TRBJ1-5; CDR3nt: TGTGCCAGCAGTTTTGGGGCTAGCAATCAGCCCCAGCATTTT; CDR3aa: CASSFGASNQPQHF
abundance: .; v_gene: TRBV28; d_gene: TRBD1; j_gene: TRBJ2-7; CDR3nt: TGTGCCAGCAGTCCTATAGGGACAGGGTGGTCCTACGAGCAGTACTTC; CDR3aa: CASSPIGTGWSYEQYF
abundance: .; v_gene: TRBV9; d_gene: .; j_gene: TRBJ2-7; CDR3nt: TGTGCCAGCAGCGTAGGGTTTGGGACCTACGAGCAGTACTTC; CDR3aa: CASSVGFGTYEQYF
abundance: .; v_gene: TRBV20-1; d_gene: TRBD1; j_gene: TRBJ1-4; CDR3nt: TGCAGTGCTACCCGACCAGGGGGGGGTGAAAAACTGTTTTTT; CDR3aa: CSATRPGGGEKLFF
abundance: .; v_gene: TRBV12-3/TRBV12-4; d_gene: TRBD2; j_gene: TRBJ2-1; CDR3nt: TGTGCCAGCAGTTTGCGGAGCGGGAGGAACAATGAGCAGTTCTTC; CDR3aa: CASSLRSGRNNEQFF
abundance: .; v_gene: TRBV20-1; d_gene: .; j_gene: TRBJ1-6; CDR3nt: TGCAGTGCTAGAGTCCCGACATCGGGATCACCCCTCCACTTT; CDR3aa: CSARVPTSGSPLHF
abundance: few; v_gene: TRBV27; d_gene: .; j_gene: TRBJ2-7; CDR3nt: TGTGCCAGCAGTTCCGAGGGAAGCTCCTACGAGCAGTACTTC; CDR3aa: CASSSEGSSYEQYF
abundance: .; v_gene: TRBV15; d_gene: .; j_gene: TRBJ2-2; CDR3nt: TGTGCCACCAGCAGAGAACTACTAGGGAAAATCGCCGGGGAGCTGTTTTTT; CDR3aa: CATSRELLGKIAGELFF
abundance: .; v_gene: TRBV27; d_gene: TRBD1; j_gene: TRBJ2-2; CDR3nt: TGTGCCAGCAGCATCACAGGGGAAACCGGGGAGCTGTTTTTT; CDR3aa: CASSITGETGELFF
abundance: .; v_gene: TRBV4-1; d_gene: TRBD2; j_gene: TRBJ2-7; CDR3nt: TGCGCCAGCAGAGCGAGGGAGGGCCGCTACGAGCAGTACTTC; CDR3aa: CASRAREGRYEQYF
abundance: .; v_gene: TRBV7-9; d_gene: TRBD1; j_gene: TRBJ1-4; CDR3nt: TGTGCCAGCAGCTCCTGGACAGGTGCCAATGAAAAACTGTTTTTT; CDR3aa: CASSSWTGANEKLFF
abundance: few; v_gene: TRBV20-1; d_gene: .; j_gene: TRBJ2-5; CDR3nt: TGCAGTGCTAGAAGTGGAGGGGAGACCCAGTACTTC; CDR3aa: CSARSGGETQYF
abundance: .; v_gene: TRBV12-3/TRBV12-4; d_gene: .; j_gene: TRBJ1-4; CDR3nt: TGTGCCAGCAGTTTAGTGGAAAAACTGTTTTTT; CDR3aa: CASSLVEKLFF
abundance: .; v_gene: TRBV27; d_gene: TRBD1; j_gene: TRBJ2-2; CDR3nt: TGTGCCACCCTGGGACAGCCGAACACCGGGGAGCTGTTTTTT; CDR3aa: CATLGQPNTGELFF
abundance: few; v_gene: TRBV15; d_gene: .; j_gene: TRBJ2-1; CDR3nt: TGTGCCACCAGGAACAATGAGCAGTTCTTC; CDR3aa: CATRNNEQFF
abundance: once; v_gene: TRBV12-3/TRBV12-4; d_gene: TRBD2; j_gene: TRBJ2-1; CDR3nt: TGTGCCAGCAGTTTACCTCCCTCTACTAGCGGGGGCCGCTACAATGAGCAGTTCTTC; CDR3aa: CASSLPPSTSGGRYNEQFF
abundance: few; v_gene: TRBV7-2; d_gene: .; j_gene: TRBJ2-7; CDR3nt: TGTGCCAGCAGCTTAGGGGGGGCAGGGGACTACGAGCAGTACTTC; CDR3aa: CASSLGGAGDYEQYF
abundance: .; v_gene: TRBV20-1; d_gene: .; j_gene: TRBJ2-2; CDR3nt: TGCAGTGCAGGAGGGTTGACCGGGGAGCTGTTTTTT; CDR3aa: CSAGGLTGELFF
abundance: .; v_gene: TRBV27; d_gene: .; j_gene: TRBJ2-3; CDR3nt: TGTGCCAGCAGGAACCGGGGGCTCACAGATACGCAGTATTTT; CDR3aa: CASRNRGLTDTQYF
abundance: .; v_gene: TRBV29-1; d_gene: .; j_gene: TRBJ1-1; CDR3nt: TGCAGCGGTCTCCAGGGATTTAGGGCTGAAGCTTTCTTT; CDR3aa: CSGLQGFRAEAFF